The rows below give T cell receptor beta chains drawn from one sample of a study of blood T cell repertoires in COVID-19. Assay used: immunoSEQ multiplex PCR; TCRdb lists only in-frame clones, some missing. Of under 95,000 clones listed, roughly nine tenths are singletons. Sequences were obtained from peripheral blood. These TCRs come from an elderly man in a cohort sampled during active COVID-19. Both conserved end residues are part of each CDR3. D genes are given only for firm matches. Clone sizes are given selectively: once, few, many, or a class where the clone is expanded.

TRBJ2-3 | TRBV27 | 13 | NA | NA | TGTGCCAGCAGTCCCGCAGGCCCCGATACGCAGTATTTT | CASSPAGPDTQYF
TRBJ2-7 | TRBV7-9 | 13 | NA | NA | TGTGCCAGCAGCTTGATACAGGGCGACGAGCAGTACTTC | CASSLIQGDEQYF
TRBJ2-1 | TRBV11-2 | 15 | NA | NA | TGTGCCAGCAGCCAGAGGGGGGGATCCTACAATGAGCAGTTCTTC | CASSQRGGSYNEQFF
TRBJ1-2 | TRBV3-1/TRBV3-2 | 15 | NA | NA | TGTGCCAGCAGCCAACCCCGTCAGGGGACCCATGGCTACACCTTC | CASSQPRQGTHGYTF
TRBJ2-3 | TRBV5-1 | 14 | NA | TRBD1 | TGCGCCAGCAGCATAGGGACAGGTGGAGATACGCAGTATTTT | CASSIGTGGDTQYF
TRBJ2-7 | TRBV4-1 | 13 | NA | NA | TGCGCCAGCAGCCATGGGGGGTGGAACGAGCAGTACTTC | CASSHGGWNEQYF
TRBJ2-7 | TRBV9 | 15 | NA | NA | TGTGCCAGCAGCGTAGATGGGGCCAGCTCCTACGAGCAGTACTTC | CASSVDGASSYEQYF
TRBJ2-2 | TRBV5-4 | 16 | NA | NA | TGTGCCAGCAGCTTGGGGGGGCGCGGTGGCACCGGGGAGCTGTTTTTT | CASSLGGRGGTGELFF
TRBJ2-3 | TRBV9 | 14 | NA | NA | TGTGCCAGCAGCGTAGAAGGTAGCCAGGGTACGCAGTATTTT | CASSVEGSQGTQYF
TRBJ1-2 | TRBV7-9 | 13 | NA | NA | TGTGCCAGCAGCTTAGCGGCAGGGAATGGCTACACCTTC | CASSLAAGNGYTF
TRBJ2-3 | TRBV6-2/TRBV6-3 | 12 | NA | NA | TGTGCCAGCAGTACCGAGGTAGATACGCAGTATTTT | CASSTEVDTQYF
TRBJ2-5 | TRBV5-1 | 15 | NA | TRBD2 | TGCGCCAGCAGACCAGGGACTAGCGGGCAAGAGACCCAGTACTTC | CASRPGTSGQETQYF
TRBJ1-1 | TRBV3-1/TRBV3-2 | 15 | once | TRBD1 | TGTGCCAGCAGCCTTACCACAGGGGCGAACACTGAAGCTTTCTTT | CASSLTTGANTEAFF
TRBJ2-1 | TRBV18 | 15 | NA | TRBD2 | TGTGCCAGCTCCCCCCTCGGGACTAGCGGGAATGAGCAGTTCTTC | CASSPLGTSGNEQFF
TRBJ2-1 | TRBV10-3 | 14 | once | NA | TGTGCCATCAGTGCTAGCGGACAGTACAATGAGCAGTTCTTC | CAISASGQYNEQFF
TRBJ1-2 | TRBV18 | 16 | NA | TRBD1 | TGTGCCAGCTCACCACAGGGGGCAGCGGACCTCTATGGCTACACCTTC | CASSPQGAADLYGYTF
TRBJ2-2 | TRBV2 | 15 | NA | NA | TGTGCCAGCAACCCGACAGTAATATCCACCGGGGAGCTGTTTTTT | CASNPTVISTGELFF
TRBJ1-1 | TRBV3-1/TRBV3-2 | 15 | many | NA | TGTGCCAGCAGCCCACCGGGGGGACCGAACACTGAAGCTTTCTTT | CASSPPGGPNTEAFF
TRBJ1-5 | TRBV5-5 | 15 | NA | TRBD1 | TGTGCCAGCAGAACCGGGGACAGGCGGCATCAGCCCCAGCATTTT | CASRTGDRRHQPQHF
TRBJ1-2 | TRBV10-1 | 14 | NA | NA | TGCGCCCGACCCCCTGGAAAGGGGAACTATGGCTACACCTTC | CARPPGKGNYGYTF
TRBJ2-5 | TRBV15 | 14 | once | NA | TGTGCCACCAGCAGGGGGGGAGGACAAGAGACCCAGTACTTC | CATSRGGGQETQYF
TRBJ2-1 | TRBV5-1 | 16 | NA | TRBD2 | TGCGCCAGCAGCGTGCCGACTAGCGGGGATGTCAATGAGCAGTTCTTC | CASSVPTSGDVNEQFF
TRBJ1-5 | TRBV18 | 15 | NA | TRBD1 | TGTGCCAGCTCACCCGGGACAGGGGTCAATCAGCCCCAGCATTTT | CASSPGTGVNQPQHF
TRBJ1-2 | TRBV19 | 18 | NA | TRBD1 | TGTGCCAGTAGTAGGGGACCCAAACAGGGGGTGAAGAACTATGGCTACACCTTC | CASSRGPKQGVKNYGYTF
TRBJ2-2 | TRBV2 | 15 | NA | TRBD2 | TGTGCCAGCAGTCTGAGCGGGGGAACATCGGGGGAGCTGTTTTTT | CASSLSGGTSGELFF
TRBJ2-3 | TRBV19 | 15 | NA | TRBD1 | TGTGCCAGTCGAGGACAGGGAAGGGTCGCAGATACGCAGTATTTT | CASRGQGRVADTQYF
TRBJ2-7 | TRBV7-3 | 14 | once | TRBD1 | TGTGCCAGCAGCCGTGACAGGGGAAACTACGAGCAGTACTTC | CASSRDRGNYEQYF
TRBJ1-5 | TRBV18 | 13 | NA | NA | TGTGCCAGCTCTCAACAGGGCAGACAGCCCCAGCATTTT | CASSQQGRQPQHF
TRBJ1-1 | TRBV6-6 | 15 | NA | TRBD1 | TGTGCCAGCAGACCCGGGACAGGGTTCTTGTCTGAAGCTTTCTTT | CASRPGTGFLSEAFF
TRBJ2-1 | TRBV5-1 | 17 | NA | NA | TGCGCCAGCAGCTTGTCATGGGTGGGGGGATCTTACAATGAGCAGTTCTTC | CASSLSWVGGSYNEQFF
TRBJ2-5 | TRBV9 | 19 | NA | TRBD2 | TGTGCCAGCAGTCCGACTAGCGGGGGGGCCGGTTACCGCCAAGAGACCCAGTACTTC | CASSPTSGGAGYRQETQYF
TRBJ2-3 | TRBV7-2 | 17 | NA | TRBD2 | TGTGCCAGCAGCTTAGATGGGACTAGCGGGGGGCGGGATACGCAGTATTTT | CASSLDGTSGGRDTQYF
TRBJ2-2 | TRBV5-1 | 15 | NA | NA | TGCGCCAGCAGCTTAGGGACTCAGAACACCGGGGAGCTGTTTTTT | CASSLGTQNTGELFF
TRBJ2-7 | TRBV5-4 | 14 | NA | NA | TGTGCCAGCAGCCTACCGGGACACGCCTACGAGCAGTACTTC | CASSLPGHAYEQYF
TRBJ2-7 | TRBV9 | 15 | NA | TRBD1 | TGTGCCAGCAGCGTAGCCGGGACAGGGGCCTACGAGCAGTACTTC | CASSVAGTGAYEQYF
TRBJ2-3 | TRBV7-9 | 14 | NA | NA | TGTGCCAGCAGCTCACAAGCGATCACAGATACGCAGTATTTT | CASSSQAITDTQYF
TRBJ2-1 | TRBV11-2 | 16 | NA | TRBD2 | TGTGCCAGCAGCTTAAGGCGGGGGGGCCCCCAAAATGAGCAGTTCTTC | CASSLRRGGPQNEQFF
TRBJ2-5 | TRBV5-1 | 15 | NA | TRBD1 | TGCGCCAGCAGCTTAACAGGGGGCACCTGGGAGACCCAGTACTTC | CASSLTGGTWETQYF
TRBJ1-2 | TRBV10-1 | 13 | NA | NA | TGCGCCAGTTGCGGCTTAGGCCACTATGGCTACACCTTC | CASCGLGHYGYTF
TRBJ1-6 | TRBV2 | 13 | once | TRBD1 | TGTGCCAGCAGAGCAGGGGGCGCTTCACCCCTCCACTTT | CASRAGGASPLHF
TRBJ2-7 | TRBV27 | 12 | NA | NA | TGTGCCAGCCCTCCCTTATTTGACGAGCAGTACTTC | CASPPLFDEQYF
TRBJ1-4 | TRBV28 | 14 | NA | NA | TGTGCCAGCAGCCGAGCGGCAACTAATGAAAAACTGTTTTTT | CASSRAATNEKLFF
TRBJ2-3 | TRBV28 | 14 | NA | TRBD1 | TGTGCCAGCAGTCCACATAGGACAGGTGGGACGCAGTATTTT | CASSPHRTGGTQYF
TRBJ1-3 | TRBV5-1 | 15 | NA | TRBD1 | TGCGCCAGCAGCTCCAACAGGGGTGCTGGAAACACCATATATTTT | CASSSNRGAGNTIYF
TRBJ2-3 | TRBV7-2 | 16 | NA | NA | TGTGCCAGCAGCTTAGGGGGTGGGGCGATTAAAGATACGCAGTATTTT | CASSLGGGAIKDTQYF
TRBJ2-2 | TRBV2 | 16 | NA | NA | TGTGCCAGCAGCGATACCGGGCGGCGGGGCACCGGGGAGCTGTTTTTT | CASSDTGRRGTGELFF
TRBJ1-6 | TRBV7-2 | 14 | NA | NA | TGTGCCAGCAGCGGGCAGCCCTTCGGGGAACCCCTCCACTTT | CASSGQPFGEPLHF
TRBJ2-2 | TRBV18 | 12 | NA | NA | TGTGCCAGCAAGACAGGAGCCGGGGAGCTGTTTTTT | CASKTGAGELFF
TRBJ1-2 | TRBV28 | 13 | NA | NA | TGTGCCAGCAGACCCTCGTTGTCCGGGGGCTACACCTTC | CASRPSLSGGYTF
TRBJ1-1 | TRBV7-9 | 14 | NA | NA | TGTGCCAGCACCAAAACCCCCGGGAACACTGAAGCTTTCTTT | CASTKTPGNTEAFF
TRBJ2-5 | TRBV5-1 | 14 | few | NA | TGCGCCAGCAGTCCCCTAGGCAGGGAAGAGACCCAGTACTTC | CASSPLGREETQYF
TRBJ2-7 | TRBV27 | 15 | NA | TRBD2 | TGTGCCAGCAGTTTGGGGGGGGTACTATCCTACGAGCAGTACTTC | CASSLGGVLSYEQYF
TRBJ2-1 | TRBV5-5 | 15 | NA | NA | TGTGCCAGCGATCCCGCAGGGTTGGCCTACAATGAGCAGTTCTTC | CASDPAGLAYNEQFF
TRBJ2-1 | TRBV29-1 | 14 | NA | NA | TGCAGCGAGGCACAGGTCAGCTCCTACAATGAGCAGTTCTTC | CSEAQVSSYNEQFF
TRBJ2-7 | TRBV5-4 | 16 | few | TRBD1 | TGTGCCAGCAGCCGATCAACTCAGGGGGCCCTCTACGAGCAGTACTTC | CASSRSTQGALYEQYF
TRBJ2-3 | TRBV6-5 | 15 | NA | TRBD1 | TGTGCCAGCATAAGACTACAGGGGTTCACAGATACGCAGTATTTT | CASIRLQGFTDTQYF
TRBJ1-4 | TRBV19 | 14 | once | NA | TGTGCCAGTAAAGGCAGGCCTTACAATGAAAAACTGTTTTTT | CASKGRPYNEKLFF
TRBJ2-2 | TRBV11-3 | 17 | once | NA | TGTGCCAGCAGCCCGAACCCTGGGAGAACGAACACCGGGGAGCTGTTTTTT | CASSPNPGRTNTGELFF
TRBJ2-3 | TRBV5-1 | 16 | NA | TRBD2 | TGCGCCAGCAGGCCGGGACTAGCGGGGGGTACAGATACGCAGTATTTT | CASRPGLAGGTDTQYF
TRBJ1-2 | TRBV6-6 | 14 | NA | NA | TGTGCCAGCAGTTATGTGGCAGGGACTTATGGCTACACCTTC | CASSYVAGTYGYTF